The clone carrying this T cell receptor (beta chain) was counted ten times or more. This entry belongs to a study of early T cells in non-severe SARS-CoV-2 infection. With V trimmed by 5 bases and J by 2 bases, 5 bases remained unmatched. The CDR3 covers 14 residues. CDR1 is KGHSH, CDR2 LQKENI, per germline. MiXCR, run by TCRdb on the 5' RACE reads, gives a single entry per CDR3 protein. This sample has around 53,000 distinct CDR3 sequences, with about 12% found just once. The sample consisted of whole blood. V gene TRBV18 combines with J gene TRBJ2-7; the match to TRBD1 covers 8 bases. The sequence came from an adult who was a healthcare worker with PCR-confirmed SARS-CoV-2 infection or an uninfected control (not recorded which). This CDR3 reads CASSAGTGPYEQYF. As DNA, the CDR3 is TGTGCCAGCTCAGCCGGGACAGGTCCCTACGAGCAGTACTTC.